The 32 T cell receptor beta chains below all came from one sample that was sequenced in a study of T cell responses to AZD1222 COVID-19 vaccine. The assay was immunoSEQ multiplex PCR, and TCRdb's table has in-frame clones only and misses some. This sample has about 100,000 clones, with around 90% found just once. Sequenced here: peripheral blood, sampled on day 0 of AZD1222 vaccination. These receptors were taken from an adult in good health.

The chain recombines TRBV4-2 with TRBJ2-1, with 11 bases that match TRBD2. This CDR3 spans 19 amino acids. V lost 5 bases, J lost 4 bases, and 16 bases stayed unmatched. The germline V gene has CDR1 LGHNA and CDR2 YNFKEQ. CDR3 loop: CASSYGTDPSGRLYNEQFF. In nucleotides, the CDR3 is TGTGCCAGCAGCTACGGGACAGATCCTAGCGGGAGGCTTTACAATGAGCAGTTCTTC.

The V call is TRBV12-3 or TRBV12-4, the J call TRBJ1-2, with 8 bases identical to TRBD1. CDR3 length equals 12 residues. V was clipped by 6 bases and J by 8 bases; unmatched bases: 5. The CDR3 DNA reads TGTGCCAGCAGCACGGACAGGGTCGGCTACACCTTC. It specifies CASSTDRVGYTF.

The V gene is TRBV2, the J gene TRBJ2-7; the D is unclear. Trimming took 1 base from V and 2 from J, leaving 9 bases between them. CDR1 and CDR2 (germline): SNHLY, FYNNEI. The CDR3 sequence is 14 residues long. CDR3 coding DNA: TGTGCCAGCAGTGAAGACCCTTCCCCCTACGAGCAGTACTTC. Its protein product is CASSEDPSPYEQYF.

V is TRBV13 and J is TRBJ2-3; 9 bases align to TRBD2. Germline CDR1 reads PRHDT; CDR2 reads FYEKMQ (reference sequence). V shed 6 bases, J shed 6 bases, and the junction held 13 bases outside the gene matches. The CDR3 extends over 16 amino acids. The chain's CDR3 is CASSPWAGGPADTQYF. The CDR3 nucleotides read TGTGCCAGCAGTCCTTGGGCGGGAGGGCCGGCCGATACGCAGTATTTT.

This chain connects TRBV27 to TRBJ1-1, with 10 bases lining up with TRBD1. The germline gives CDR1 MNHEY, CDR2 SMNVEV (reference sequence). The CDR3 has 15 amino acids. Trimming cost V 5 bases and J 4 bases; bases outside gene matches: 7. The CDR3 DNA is TGTGCCAGCAGTCCAGGACAGGGGGTCAGCACTGAAGCTTTCTTT. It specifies CASSPGQGVSTEAFF.

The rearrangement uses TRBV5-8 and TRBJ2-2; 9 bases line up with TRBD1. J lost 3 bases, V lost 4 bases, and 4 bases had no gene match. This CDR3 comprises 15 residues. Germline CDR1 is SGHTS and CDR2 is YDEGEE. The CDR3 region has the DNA TGTGCCAGCAGCCCAGGACAGGGGTACACCGGGGAGCTGTTTTTT. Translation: CASSPGQGYTGELFF.

The CDR3 DNA follows: TGCGCCAGCAGAGGGACTTTCCTCACCGGGGAGCTGTTTTTT. Translation gives CASRGTFLTGELFF. The chain joins TRBV5-1 to TRBJ2-2; TRBD2 is a possible D gene (6 bases). The CDR3 consists of 14 residues. The ends were cut back, 5 bases at V and 4 bases at J, with 12 bases in the middle. The germline gives CDR1 SGHRS, CDR2 YFSETQ.

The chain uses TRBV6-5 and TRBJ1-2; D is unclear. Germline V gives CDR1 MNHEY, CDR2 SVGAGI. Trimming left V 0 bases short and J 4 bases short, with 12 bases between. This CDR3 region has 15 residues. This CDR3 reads CASSYSSRNGYGYTF. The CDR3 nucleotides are TGTGCCAGCAGTTACTCGTCGAGGAACGGCTATGGCTACACCTTC.

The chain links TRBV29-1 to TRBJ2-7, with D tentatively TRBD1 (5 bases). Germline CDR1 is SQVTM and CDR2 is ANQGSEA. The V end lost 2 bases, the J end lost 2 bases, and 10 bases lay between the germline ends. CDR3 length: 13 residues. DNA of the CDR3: TGCAGCGTTGAAAAGGACACCCCCTACGAGCAGTACTTC. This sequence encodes CSVEKDTPYEQYF.

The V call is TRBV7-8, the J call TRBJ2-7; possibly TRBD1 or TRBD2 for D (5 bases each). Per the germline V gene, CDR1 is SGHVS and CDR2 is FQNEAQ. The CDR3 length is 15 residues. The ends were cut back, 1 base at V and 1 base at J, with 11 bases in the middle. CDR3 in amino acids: CASSLVQGPSYEQYF. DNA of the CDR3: TGTGCCAGCAGCTTAGTCCAGGGACCTTCCTACGAGCAGTACTTC.

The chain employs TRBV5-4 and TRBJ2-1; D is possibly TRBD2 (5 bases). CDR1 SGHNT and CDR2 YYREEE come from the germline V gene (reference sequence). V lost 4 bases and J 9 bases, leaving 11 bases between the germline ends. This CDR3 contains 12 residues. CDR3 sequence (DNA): TGTGCCAGCAGCGCCACCGGACTTGAGCAGTTCTTC. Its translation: CASSATGLEQFF.

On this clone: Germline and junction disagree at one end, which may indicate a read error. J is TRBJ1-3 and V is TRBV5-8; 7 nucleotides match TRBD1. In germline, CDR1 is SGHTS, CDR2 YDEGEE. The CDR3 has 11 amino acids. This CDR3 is CASSLEGGAVF. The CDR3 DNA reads TGTGCCAGCAGCTTGGAAGGGGGCGCGGTGTTT. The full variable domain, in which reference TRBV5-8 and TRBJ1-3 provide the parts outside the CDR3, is EAGVTQSPTHLIKTRGQQATLRCSPISGHTSVYWYQQALGLGLQFLLWYDEGEERNRGNFPPRFSGRQFPNYSSELNVNALELEDSALYLCASSLEGGAVFGEGSWLTVV.

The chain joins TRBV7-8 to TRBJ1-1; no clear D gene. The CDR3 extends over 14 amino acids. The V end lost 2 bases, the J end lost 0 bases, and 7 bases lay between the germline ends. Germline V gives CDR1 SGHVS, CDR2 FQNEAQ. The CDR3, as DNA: TGTGCCAGCAGCTTAACGGCCGTGAACACTGAAGCTTTCTTT. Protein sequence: CASSLTAVNTEAFF.

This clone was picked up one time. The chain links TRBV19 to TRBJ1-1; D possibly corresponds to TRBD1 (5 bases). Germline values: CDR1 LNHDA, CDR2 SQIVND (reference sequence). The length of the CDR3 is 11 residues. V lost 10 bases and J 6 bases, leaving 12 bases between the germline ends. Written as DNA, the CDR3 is TGTGCCACCCAGGTAGGGGCTGAAGCTTTCTTT. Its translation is CATQVGAEAFF.

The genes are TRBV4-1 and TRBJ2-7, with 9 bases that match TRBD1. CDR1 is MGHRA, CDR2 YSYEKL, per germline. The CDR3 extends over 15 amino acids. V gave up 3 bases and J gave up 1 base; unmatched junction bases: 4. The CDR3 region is CASSQGTGFSYEQYF. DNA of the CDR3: TGCGCCAGCAGCCAGGGGACAGGGTTTTCCTACGAGCAGTACTTC.

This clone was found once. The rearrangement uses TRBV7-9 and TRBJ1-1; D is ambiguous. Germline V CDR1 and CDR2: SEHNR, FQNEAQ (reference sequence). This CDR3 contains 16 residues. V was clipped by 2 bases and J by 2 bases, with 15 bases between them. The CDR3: CASSLNGVSFNTEAFF. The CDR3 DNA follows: TGTGCCAGCAGCTTAAATGGGGTCAGCTTTAACACTGAAGCTTTCTTT. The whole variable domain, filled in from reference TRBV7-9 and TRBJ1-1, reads DTGVSQNPRHKITKRGQNVTFRCDPISEHNRLYWYRQTLGQGPEFLTYFQNEAQLEKSRLLSDRFSAERPKGSFSTLEIQRTEQGDSAMYLCASSLNGVSFNTEAFFGQGTRLTVV.

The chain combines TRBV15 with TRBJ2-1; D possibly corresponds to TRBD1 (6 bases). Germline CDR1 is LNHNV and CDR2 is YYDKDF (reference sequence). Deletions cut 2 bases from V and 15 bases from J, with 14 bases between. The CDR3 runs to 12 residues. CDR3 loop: CATSRPGQGRFF. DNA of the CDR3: TGTGCCACCAGCAGACCGGGGCAGGGGAGGTTCTTC.

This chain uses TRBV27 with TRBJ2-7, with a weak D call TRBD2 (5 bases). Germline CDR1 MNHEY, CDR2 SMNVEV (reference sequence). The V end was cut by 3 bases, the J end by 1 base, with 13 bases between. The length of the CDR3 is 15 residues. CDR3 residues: CASSFRTERSYEQYF. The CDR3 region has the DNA TGTGCCAGCAGTTTTCGGACCGAGCGGTCCTACGAGCAGTACTTC.

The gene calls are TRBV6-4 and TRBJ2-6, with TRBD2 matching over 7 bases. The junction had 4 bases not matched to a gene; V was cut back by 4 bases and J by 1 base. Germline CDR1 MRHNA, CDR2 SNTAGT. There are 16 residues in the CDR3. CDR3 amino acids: CASSAGGNSGANVLTF. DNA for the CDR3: TGTGCCAGCAGTGCGGGGGGTAATTCTGGGGCCAACGTCCTGACTTTC.

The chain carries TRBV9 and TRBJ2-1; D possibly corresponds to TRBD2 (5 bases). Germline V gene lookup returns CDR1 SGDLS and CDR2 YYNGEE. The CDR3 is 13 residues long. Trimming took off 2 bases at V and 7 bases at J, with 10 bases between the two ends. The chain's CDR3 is CASSVQAENEQFF. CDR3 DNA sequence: TGTGCCAGCAGCGTTCAAGCGGAAAATGAGCAGTTCTTC.

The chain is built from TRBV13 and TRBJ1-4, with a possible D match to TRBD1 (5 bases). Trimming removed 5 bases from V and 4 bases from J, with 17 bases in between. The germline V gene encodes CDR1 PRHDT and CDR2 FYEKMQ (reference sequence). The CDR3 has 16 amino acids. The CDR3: CASSPPRGQGNEKLFF. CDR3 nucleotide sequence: TGTGCCAGCAGCCCCCCCCGAGGGCAGGGTAATGAAAAACTGTTTTTT. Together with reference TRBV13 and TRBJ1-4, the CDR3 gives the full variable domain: AAGVIQSPRHLIKEKRETATLKCYPIPRHDTVYWYQQGPGQDPQFLISFYEKMQSDKGSIPDRFSAQQFSDYHSELNMSSLELGDSALYFCASSPPRGQGNEKLFFGSGTQLSVL.

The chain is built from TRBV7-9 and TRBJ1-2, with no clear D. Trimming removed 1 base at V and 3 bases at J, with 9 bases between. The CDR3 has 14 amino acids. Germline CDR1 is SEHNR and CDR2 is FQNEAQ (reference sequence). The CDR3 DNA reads TGTGCCAGCAGCTTAGGGGAGACTTACTATGGCTACACCTTC. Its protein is CASSLGETYYGYTF.

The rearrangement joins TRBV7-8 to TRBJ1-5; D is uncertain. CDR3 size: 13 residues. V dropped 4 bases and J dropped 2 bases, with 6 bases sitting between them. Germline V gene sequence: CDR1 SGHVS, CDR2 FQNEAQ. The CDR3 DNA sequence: TGTGCCAGCAGCTGGAGGCGCAATCAGCCCCAGCATTTT. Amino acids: CASSWRRNQPQHF.

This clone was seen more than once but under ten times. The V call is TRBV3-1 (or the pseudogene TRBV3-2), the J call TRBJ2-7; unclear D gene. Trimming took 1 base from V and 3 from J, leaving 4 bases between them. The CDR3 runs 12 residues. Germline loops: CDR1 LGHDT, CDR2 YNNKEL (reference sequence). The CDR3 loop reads CASSQGLYEQYF. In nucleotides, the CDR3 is TGTGCCAGCAGCCAAGGCCTCTACGAGCAGTACTTC.

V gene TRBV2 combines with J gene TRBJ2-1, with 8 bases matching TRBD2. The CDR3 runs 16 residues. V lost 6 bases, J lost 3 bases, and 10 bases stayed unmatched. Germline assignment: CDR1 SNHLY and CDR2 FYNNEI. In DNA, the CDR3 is TGTGCCAGCAGGTTAGGGTCGAGCGGGAGCTACAATGAGCAGTTCTTC. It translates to CASRLGSSGSYNEQFF. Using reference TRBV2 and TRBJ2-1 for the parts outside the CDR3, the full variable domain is EPEVTQTPSHQVTQMGQEVILRCVPISNHLYFYWYRQILGQKVEFLVSFYNNEISEKSEIFDDQFSVERPDGSNFTLKIRSTKLEDSAMYFCASRLGSSGSYNEQFFGPGTRLTVL.

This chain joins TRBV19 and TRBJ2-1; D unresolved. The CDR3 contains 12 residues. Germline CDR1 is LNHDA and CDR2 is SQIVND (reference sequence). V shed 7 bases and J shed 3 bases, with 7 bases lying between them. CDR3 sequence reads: CASTTYYNEQFF. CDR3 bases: TGTGCCAGTACCACCTACTACAATGAGCAGTTCTTC.

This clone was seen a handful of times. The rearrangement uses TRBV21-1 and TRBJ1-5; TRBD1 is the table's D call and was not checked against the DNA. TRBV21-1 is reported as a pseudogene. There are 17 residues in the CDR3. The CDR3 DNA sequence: TGTGCCAGCAGCAAAGTCGCGTTCGGACAGGATATCCAGCCCCAGCATTTT. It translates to CASSKVAFGQDIQPQHF.

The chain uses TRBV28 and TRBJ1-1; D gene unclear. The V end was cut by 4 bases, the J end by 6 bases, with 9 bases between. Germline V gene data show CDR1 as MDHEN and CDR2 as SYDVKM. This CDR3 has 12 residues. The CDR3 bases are TGTGCCAGCAGTTCTACGGCCGCTGAAGCTTTCTTT. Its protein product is CASSSTAAEAFF.

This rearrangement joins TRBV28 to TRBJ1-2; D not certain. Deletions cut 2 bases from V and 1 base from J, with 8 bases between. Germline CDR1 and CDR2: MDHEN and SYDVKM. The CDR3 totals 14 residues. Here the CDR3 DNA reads TGTGCCAGCAGTTTACAACAGATTAACTATGGCTACACCTTC. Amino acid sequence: CASSLQQINYGYTF.

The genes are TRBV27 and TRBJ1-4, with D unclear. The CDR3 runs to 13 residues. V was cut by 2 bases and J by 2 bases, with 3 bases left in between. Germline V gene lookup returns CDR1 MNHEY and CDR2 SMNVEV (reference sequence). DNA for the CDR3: TGTGCCAGCAGTTTAACTACTAATGAAAAACTGTTTTTT. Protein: CASSLTTNEKLFF.

The CDR3 loop reads CASSPTSEGGSYNEQFF. Here the CDR3 DNA reads TGTGCCAGCAGCCCTACCTCCGAGGGGGGCTCCTACAATGAGCAGTTCTTC. J is TRBJ2-1 and V is TRBV3-1 (or the pseudogene TRBV3-2); TRBD1 or TRBD2 may be the D gene (6 bases each). V dropped 4 bases and J dropped 0 bases, with 16 bases sitting between them. Germline CDR1 reads LGHDT; CDR2 reads YNNKEL (reference sequence). The CDR3 is 17 residues long.

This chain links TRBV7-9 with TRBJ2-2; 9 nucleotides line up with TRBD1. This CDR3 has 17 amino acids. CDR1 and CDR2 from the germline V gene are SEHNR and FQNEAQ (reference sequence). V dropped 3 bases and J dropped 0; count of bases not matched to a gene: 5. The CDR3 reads CASSFPGQGSNTGELFF. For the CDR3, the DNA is TGTGCCAGCAGCTTTCCGGGACAGGGATCGAACACCGGGGAGCTGTTTTTT.